The clone carrying this TCR beta chain was seen a handful of times. Its antigen remains unknown. V gave up 0 bases and J gave up 4 bases, with 6 bases separating them. CDR1 SEHNR and CDR2 FQNEAQ come from the germline V gene (reference sequence). The CDR3 is 13 residues long. Every isolated RNA sample was fully reverse transcribed, so sequencing captured expressed TCRB transcripts. Stem cell-like memory T cell samples averaged about 1 million reads. Profiled with immunoSEQ multiplex PCR; TCRdb holds only in-frame clones, not every one. This sample has about 42,000 clones; around 50% occur once, and the top ten carry about 0.25%. This specimen belongs to a study of beta chain features in type 1 diabetes. Overall study results and limits: Possibly, sequencing cDNA over-represented cells that had high TCR expression levels.

The chain carries TRBV7-9 and TRBJ2-5; the D gene is possibly TRBD1 (5 bases). What was sequenced was stem cell memory CD4+ T cells from blood. The sequence derives from a woman aged 25-40 years in good health. CDR3 bases: TGTGCCAGCAGCTTAGCAGGGGCAGAGACCCAGTACTTC. Residues: CASSLAGAETQYF.